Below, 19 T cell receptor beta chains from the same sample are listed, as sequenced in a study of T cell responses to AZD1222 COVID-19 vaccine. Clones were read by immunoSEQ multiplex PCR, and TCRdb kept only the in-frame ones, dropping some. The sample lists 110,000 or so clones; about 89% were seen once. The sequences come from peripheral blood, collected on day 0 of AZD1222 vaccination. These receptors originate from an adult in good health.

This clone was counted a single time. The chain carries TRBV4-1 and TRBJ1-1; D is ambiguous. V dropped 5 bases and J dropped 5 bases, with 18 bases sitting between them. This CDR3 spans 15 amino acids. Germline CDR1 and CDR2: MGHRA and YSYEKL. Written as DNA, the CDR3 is TGCGCCAGCAGCTCCCCGGGCCTAAGAGGGACTGAAGCTTTCTTT. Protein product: CASSSPGLRGTEAFF.

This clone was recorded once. DNA of the CDR3: TGTGCCAGCAGTCGACGGGGGTTGAACACTGAAGCTTTCTTT. This encodes CASSRRGLNTEAFF. V usage is TRBV6-5 and J usage is TRBJ1-1, with a tentative D call TRBD1 (5 bases). Trimming took off 5 bases at V and 0 bases at J, with 10 bases between the two ends. The CDR3 is 14 amino acids. CDR1 and CDR2 (germline): MNHEY, SVGAGI.

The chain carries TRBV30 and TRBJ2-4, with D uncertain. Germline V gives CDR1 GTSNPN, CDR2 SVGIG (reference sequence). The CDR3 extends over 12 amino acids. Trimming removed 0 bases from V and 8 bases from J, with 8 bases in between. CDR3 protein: CAWSVGSDIQYF. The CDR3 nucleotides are TGTGCCTGGAGTGTGGGGTCGGACATTCAGTACTTC. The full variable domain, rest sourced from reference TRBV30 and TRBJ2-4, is SQTIHQWPATLVQPVGSPLSLECTVEGTSNPNLYWYRQAAGRGLQLLFYSVGIGQISSEVPQNLSASRPQDRQFILSSKKLLLSDSGFYLCAWSVGSDIQYFGAGTRLSVL.

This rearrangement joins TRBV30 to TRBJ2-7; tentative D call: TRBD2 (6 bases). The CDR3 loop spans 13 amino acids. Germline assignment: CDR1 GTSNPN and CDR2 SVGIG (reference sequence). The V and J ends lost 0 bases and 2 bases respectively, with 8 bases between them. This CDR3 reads CAWSVGGPYEQYF. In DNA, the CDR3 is TGTGCCTGGAGTGTGGGGGGACCCTACGAGCAGTACTTC.

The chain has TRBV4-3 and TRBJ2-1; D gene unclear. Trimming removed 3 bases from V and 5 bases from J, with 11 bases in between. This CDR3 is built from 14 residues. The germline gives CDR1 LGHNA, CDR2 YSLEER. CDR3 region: CASSHEWSNNEQFF. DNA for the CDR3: TGCGCCAGCAGCCATGAATGGTCCAACAATGAGCAGTTCTTC.

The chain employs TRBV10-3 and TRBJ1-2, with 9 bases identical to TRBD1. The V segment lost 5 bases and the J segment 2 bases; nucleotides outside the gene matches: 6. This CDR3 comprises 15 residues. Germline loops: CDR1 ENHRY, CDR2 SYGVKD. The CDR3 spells CAISSGTGRNYGYTF. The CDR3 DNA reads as TGTGCCATCAGTTCCGGGACAGGGAGGAACTATGGCTACACCTTC.

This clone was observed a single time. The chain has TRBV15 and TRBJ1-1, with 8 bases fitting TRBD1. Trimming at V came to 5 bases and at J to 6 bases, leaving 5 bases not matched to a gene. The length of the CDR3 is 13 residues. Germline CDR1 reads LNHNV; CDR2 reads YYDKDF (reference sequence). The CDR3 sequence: CATSGGTGPEAFF. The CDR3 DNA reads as TGTGCCACCAGCGGGGGGACAGGACCTGAAGCTTTCTTT.

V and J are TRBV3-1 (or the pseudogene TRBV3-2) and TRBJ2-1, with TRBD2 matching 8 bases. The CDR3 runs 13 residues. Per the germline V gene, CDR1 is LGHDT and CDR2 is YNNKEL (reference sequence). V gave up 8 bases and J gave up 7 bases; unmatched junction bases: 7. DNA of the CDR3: TGTGCCAGCGGGGAGGGACTAGGGAATGAGCAGTTCTTC. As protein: CASGEGLGNEQFF.

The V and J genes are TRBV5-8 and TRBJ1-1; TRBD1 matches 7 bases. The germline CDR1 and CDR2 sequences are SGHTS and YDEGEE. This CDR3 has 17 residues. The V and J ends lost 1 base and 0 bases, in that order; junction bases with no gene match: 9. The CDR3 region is CASSLSRGVMMNTEAFF. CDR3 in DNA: TGTGCCAGCAGCTTGTCCAGGGGGGTGATGATGAACACTGAAGCTTTCTTT. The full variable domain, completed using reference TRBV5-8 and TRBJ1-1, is EAGVTQSPTHLIKTRGQQATLRCSPISGHTSVYWYQQALGLGLQFLLWYDEGEERNRGNFPPRFSGRQFPNYSSELNVNALELEDSALYLCASSLSRGVMMNTEAFFGQGTRLTVV.

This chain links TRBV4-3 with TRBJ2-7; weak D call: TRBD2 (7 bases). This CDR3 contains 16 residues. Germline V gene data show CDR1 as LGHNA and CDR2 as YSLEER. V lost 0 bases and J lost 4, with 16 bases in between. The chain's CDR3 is CASSQERGGAVYEQYF. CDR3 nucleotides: TGCGCCAGCAGCCAAGAAAGAGGGGGGGCGGTATACGAGCAGTACTTC.

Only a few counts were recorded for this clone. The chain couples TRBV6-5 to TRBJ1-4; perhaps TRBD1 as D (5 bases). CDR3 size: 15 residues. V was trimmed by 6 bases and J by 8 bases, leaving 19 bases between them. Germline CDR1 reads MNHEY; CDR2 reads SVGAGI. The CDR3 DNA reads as TGTGCCAGCAGCCTCGACGGTAGGGGAGAGGAAAAACTGTTTTTT. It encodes CASSLDGRGEEKLFF.

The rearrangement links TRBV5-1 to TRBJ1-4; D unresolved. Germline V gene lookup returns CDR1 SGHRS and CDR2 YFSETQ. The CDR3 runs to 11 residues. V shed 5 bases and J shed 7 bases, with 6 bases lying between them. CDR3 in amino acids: CASRGSEKLFF. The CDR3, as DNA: TGCGCCAGCAGGGGGTCTGAAAAACTGTTTTTT.

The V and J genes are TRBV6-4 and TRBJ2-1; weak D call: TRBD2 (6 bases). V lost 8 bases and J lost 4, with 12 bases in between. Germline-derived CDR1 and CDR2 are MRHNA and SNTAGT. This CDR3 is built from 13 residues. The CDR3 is CASGGKQYNEQFF. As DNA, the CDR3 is TGTGCCAGCGGGGGGAAACAGTACAATGAGCAGTTCTTC.

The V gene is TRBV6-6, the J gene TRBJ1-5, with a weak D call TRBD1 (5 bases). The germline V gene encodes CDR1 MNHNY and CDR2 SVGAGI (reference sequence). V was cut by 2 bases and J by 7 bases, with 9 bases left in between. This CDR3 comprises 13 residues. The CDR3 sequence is CASSYTPGQPQHF. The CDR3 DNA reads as TGTGCCAGCAGTTACACCCCAGGGCAGCCCCAGCATTTT.

The CDR3 protein is CASSLSPTYEQYF. In nucleotides, the CDR3 is TGTGCCAGCAGTTTGTCCCCTACCTACGAGCAGTACTTC. J is TRBJ2-7 and V is TRBV28; D unclear. This CDR3 has 13 amino acids. V was trimmed by 3 bases and J by 2 bases, leaving 8 bases between them. Germline V gene lookup returns CDR1 MDHEN and CDR2 SYDVKM. Full variable domain (outside the CDR3, taken from reference TRBV28 and TRBJ2-7): DVKVTQSSRYLVKRTGEKVFLECVQDMDHENMFWYRQDPGLGLRLIYFSYDVKMKEKGDIPEGYSVSREKKERFSLILESASTNQTSMYLCASSLSPTYEQYFGPGTRLTVT.

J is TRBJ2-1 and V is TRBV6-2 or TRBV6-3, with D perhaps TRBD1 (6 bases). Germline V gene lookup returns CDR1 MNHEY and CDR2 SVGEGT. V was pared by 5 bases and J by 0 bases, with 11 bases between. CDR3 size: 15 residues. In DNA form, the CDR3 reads TGTGCCAGCAGTATCCGGGACATCTCCTACAATGAGCAGTTCTTC. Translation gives CASSIRDISYNEQFF.

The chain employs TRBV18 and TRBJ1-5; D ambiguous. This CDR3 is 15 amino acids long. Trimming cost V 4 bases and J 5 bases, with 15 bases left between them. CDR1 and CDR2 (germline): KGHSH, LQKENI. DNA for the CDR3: TGTGCCAGCTCACTCAGTATAGTGAAGGATCAGCCCCAGCATTTT. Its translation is CASSLSIVKDQPQHF.

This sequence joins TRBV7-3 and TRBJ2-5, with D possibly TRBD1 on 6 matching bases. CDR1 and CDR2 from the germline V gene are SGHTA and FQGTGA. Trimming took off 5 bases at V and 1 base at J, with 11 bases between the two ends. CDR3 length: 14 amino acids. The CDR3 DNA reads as TGTGCCAGCAGCAAAGGACAGAGCCAAGAGACCCAGTACTTC. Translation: CASSKGQSQETQYF.

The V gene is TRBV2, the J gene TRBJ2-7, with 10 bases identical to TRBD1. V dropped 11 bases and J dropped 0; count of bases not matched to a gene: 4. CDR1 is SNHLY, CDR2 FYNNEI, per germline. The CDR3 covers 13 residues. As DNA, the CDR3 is TGTGCCGTACGGGACAGGGGCTCCTACGAGCAGTACTTC. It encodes CAVRDRGSYEQYF.